Here is one TCR beta chain with its context. This clone's antigen is unknown. Per-nucleotide qualities are absent, and no much larger clonotype sits a single base away. TCRbeta CDR3 regions were amplified from genomic DNA by means of the immunoSEQ Assay, a bias-controlled multiplex PCR. On the authors' methods: Nucleated cell counts per sample were estimated from amplification of reference gene primers within the assay. To quantify the absolute abundance of each unique TCRbeta CDR3 rearrangement, sequence reads were collapsed and filtered. For each sample, productive Simpson clonality was calculated by taking the square root of Simpson's diversity index across productive rearrangements. Entries here come from immuneACCESS through TCRdb and include only in-frame sequences with V and J called. Some clones fail to appear in such tables; in the studies checked, an unresolved V gene covers under half of the shortfall, and the cause of the remainder is unknown. That table supplies the V and J calls and clone size; D and trimming were determined from the DNA. The sample table lists under 250,000 clones, approximately 86% of them with a count of one. The ten top clones hold 5.5% of the sample.

The collaborating institutions used their own protocols to collect whole blood in K2EDTA tubes. Collaborator samples were shipped for TCRbeta analysis as frozen whole blood, isolated PBMCs, or DNA extracted from either sample type. The sample originates from a study of blood T cell repertoires in COVID-19 (dated by TCRdb to the early 2020s). Study-wide context: Samples from collaborators originated in the United States, Italy and Spain and spanned both the acute and convalescent phases of COVID-19. The prospective study material was composed of cDNA or gDNA derived from T cells, B-cell-depleted T cells, or PBMCs. The dataset comprised deeply sampled blood TCRbeta repertoires from subjects exposed to, actively infected with, or recovered from COVID-19. A freely available public database, intended as a resource for researchers studying the immune response to SARS-CoV-2, is where the repertoires were released. Samples were obtained from the ongoing ImmuneRACE study (first 160 participants) and from about 1,300 subjects provided by 6 global collaborators. A de-identified subject ID, COVID-19 status, age in years and sex were almost always included in the sample metadata. Where available, HLA class I and class II types were obtained from metadata supplied by the sample provider rather than from assay-based typing. Study-level results and caveats: The quantity of clinical and demographic metadata differed by source and by participant and was supplied without curation.

The CDR3 measures 16 amino acids from cysteine to phenylalanine. Only the CDR3 DNA is retained, 48 bases long and in frame from the first base. CDR1 and CDR2 are drawn from the germline V gene (reference sequence): SEHNR, FQNEAQ. V lost 2 bases and J lost 6 bases, and the count of bases not matched to a germline gene is 13. In this chain, TRBV7-9 is recombined with TRBJ2-7, with 7 bases aligning to TRBD1. The sequenced sample was peripheral blood. The clonotype comes from a human donor in a cohort sampled during active COVID-19. The DNA sequence is as follows: TGTGCCAGCAGCTTATCCCAGGGGGTTAGGATACCCGAGCAGTACTTC. Its product reads: CASSLSQGVRIPEQYF.